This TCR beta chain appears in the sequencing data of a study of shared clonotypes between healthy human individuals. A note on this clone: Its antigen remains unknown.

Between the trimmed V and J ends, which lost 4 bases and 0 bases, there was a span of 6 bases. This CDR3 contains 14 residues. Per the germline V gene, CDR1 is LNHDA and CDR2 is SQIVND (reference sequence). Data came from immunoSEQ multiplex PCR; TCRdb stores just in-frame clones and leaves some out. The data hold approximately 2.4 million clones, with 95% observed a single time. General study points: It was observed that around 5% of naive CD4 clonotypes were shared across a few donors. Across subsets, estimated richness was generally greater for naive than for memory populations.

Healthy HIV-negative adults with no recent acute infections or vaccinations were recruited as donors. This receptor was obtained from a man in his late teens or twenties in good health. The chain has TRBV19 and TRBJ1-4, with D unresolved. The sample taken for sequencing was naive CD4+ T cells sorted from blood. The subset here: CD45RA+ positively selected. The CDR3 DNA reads TGTGCCAGTAGTACGGAAGCAACTAATGAAAAACTGTTTTTT. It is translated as CASSTEATNEKLFF.